These 21 T cell receptor beta chains were all obtained from the same sample, sequenced in a study of control samples from healthy donors and cancer patients. Profiled with immunoSEQ multiplex PCR; TCRdb holds only in-frame clones, not every one. The sample shows around 89,000 clones, roughly four fifths of them seen only once. The source material was blood. The receptors come from a woman aged 55-69 years in good health.

This rearrangement joins TRBV5-1 to TRBJ1-1, with D unclear. The CDR3 contains 16 residues. The ends were cut back, 0 bases at V and 2 bases at J, with 14 bases in the middle. Germline V lookup: CDR1 SGHRS, CDR2 YFSETQ. The CDR3 DNA is TGCGCCAGCAGCTTGGTAGGGAGTGGGGTTAACACTGAAGCTTTCTTT. Its protein product is CASSLVGSGVNTEAFF.

The CDR3 nucleotides are TGTGCCAGCAGCCTCCGACAGGGGGCCAATGAGCAGTTCTTC. This gives the protein CASSLRQGANEQFF. The chain combines TRBV7-2 with TRBJ2-1, with 10 bases fitting TRBD1. Trimming at V came to 5 bases and at J to 6 bases, leaving 4 bases not matched to a gene. The CDR3 is 14 residues long. Germline CDR1 reads SGHTA; CDR2 reads FQGNSA.

This clone showed up just once. The rearrangement joins TRBV27 to TRBJ1-1; D is ambiguous. The CDR3 is 13 residues long. Germline loops: CDR1 MNHEY, CDR2 SMNVEV (reference sequence). V lost 3 bases and J lost 5, with 10 bases in between. Here the CDR3 DNA reads TGTGCCAGCAGTTTTAACGAAAGGACTGAAGCTTTCTTT. Translated, it gives CASSFNERTEAFF.

Regarding this clone: The DNA is left out, because the CDR3 cannot be placed on it with certainty; the CDR3 is given as TCRdb lists it. The chain carries TRBV6-5 and TRBJ2-3. Germline values: CDR1 MNHEY, CDR2 SVGAGI. The CDR3 totals 14 residues, both ends included. The CDR3 reads CASSSILVSDTQYF.

The V gene is TRBV21-1, the J gene TRBJ1-2; the table calls TRBD1, which could not be checked here. TRBV21-1 is noted as a pseudogene. CDR3 length equals 12 residues. The CDR3 loop reads CASSKDKYGYTF. The CDR3 coding sequence is TGTGCCAGCAGCAAGGACAAGTACGGCTACACCTTC.

This clone has a handful of counts. The V and J genes are TRBV29-1 and TRBJ1-2; D is unclear. CDR1 is SQVTM and CDR2 is ANQGSEA in the germline V gene. The CDR3 is made up of 12 amino acids. The ends were cut back, 7 bases at V and 0 bases at J, with 9 bases in the middle. CDR3 DNA: TGCAGCGCTGTTACGGCTAACTATGGCTACACCTTC. Translating it yields CSAVTANYGYTF.

This chain uses TRBV6-6 with TRBJ1-3, with a tentative D call TRBD1 (5 bases). Trimming shortened V by 5 bases and J by 4 bases, and 12 bases separated the two germline ends. CDR1 and CDR2 (germline): MNHNY, SVGAGI (reference sequence). CDR3 size: 14 residues. DNA of the CDR3: TGTGCCAGCAGTCCGACAGACCCAGGAAACACCATATATTTT. Its translation is CASSPTDPGNTIYF.

This clone showed up just once. The chain links TRBV11-2 to TRBJ2-2, with 8 bases lining up with TRBD1. CDR1 and CDR2 from the germline V gene are SGHAT and FQNNGV. The length of the CDR3 is 17 residues. V lost 1 base and J lost 6; bases outside the gene matches: 10. The CDR3 DNA sequence: TGTGCCAGCAGCTTAGCTTTGCGACAGGGGATCGCCGGGGAGCTGTTTTTT. The encoded protein is CASSLALRQGIAGELFF.

The genes are TRBV2 and TRBJ1-1; 7 positions agree with TRBD1. Germline CDR1 is SNHLY and CDR2 is FYNNEI. The CDR3 consists of 14 residues. After removal of 3 bases from V and 9 bases from J, the junction contained 10 bases not matched to a gene. The CDR3 spells CASSDNRDSAQAFF. The CDR3 DNA is TGTGCCAGCAGTGATAACCGGGACAGCGCTCAAGCTTTCTTT.

This clone showed up just once. The chain uses TRBV19 and TRBJ2-3; a possible D gene is TRBD2 (6 bases). This CDR3 contains 14 residues. Germline V gene data show CDR1 as LNHDA and CDR2 as SQIVND (reference sequence). V was pared by 4 bases and J by 1 base, with 9 bases between. The CDR3 nucleotides read TGTGCCAGTAGTAGGGTAGCGGGCACAGATACGCAGTATTTT. Encoded protein: CASSRVAGTDTQYF. The full variable domain, completed using reference TRBV19 and TRBJ2-3, is DGGITQSPKYLFRKEGQNVTLSCEQNLNHDAMYWYRQDPGQGLRLIYYSQIVNDFQKGDIAEGYSVSREKKESFPLTVTSAQKNPTAFYLCASSRVAGTDTQYFGPGTRLTVL.

CDR3 in DNA: TGTGCCAGTAGTATACCACAGGGGGCAACTGGAAACACCATATATTTT. As protein: CASSIPQGATGNTIYF. The gene calls are TRBV19 and TRBJ1-3; 9 positions agree with TRBD1. The CDR3 consists of 16 residues. The germline V gene has CDR1 LNHDA and CDR2 SQIVND (reference sequence). V was pared by 2 bases and J by 2 bases, with 4 bases of the junction left unmatched.

The chain combines TRBV28 with TRBJ1-1, with D possibly TRBD1 on 5 matching bases. The CDR3 length is 13 residues. V shed 6 bases and J shed 1 base, with 9 bases lying between them. From germline, CDR1 is MDHEN and CDR2 SYDVKM. CDR3 nucleotides: TGTGCCAGCAGAGGGGTAGGGAACACTGAAGCTTTCTTT. Encoded protein: CASRGVGNTEAFF.

The table lists this clone with a count of one. V and J are TRBV27 and TRBJ2-7, with D unresolved. CDR1 and CDR2 from the germline V gene are MNHEY and SMNVEV (reference sequence). The CDR3 covers 14 residues. V lost 0 bases to trimming and J lost 7 bases, with 13 bases between them. In nucleotides, the CDR3 is TGTGCCAGCAGTTTATCGAACGGCCCCTGGGAGCAGTACTTC. Translating it yields CASSLSNGPWEQYF.

This clone was seen just once. The V gene is TRBV6-5, the J gene TRBJ1-5; possible D gene TRBD1, 5 bases. The CDR3 contains 15 residues. In germline, CDR1 is MNHEY, CDR2 SVGAGI. The V gene lost 6 bases and the J gene lost 1 base, with 13 bases spanning the gap. CDR3 region: CASRTGTTSNQPQHF. Here the CDR3 DNA reads TGTGCCAGCAGAACCGGGACGACGAGCAATCAGCCCCAGCATTTT.

The chain employs TRBV18 and TRBJ2-1, with TRBD2 matching 14 bases. The trim removed 2 bases at V and 7 bases at J, leaving 4 bases unmatched. CDR1 is KGHSH, CDR2 LQKENI, per germline. This CDR3 has 16 residues. CDR3 residues: CASSPGTSGGWNEQFF. The CDR3 DNA reads as TGTGCCAGCTCACCAGGGACTAGCGGGGGCTGGAATGAGCAGTTCTTC.

This chain uses TRBV7-8 with TRBJ2-3; 15 nucleotides align to TRBD2. Trimming cost V 5 bases and J 4 bases; bases outside gene matches: 16. This CDR3 has 20 amino acids. CDR1 SGHVS and CDR2 FQNEAQ come from the germline V gene. CDR3 sequence (DNA): TGTGCCAGCAGCCCGACCACGGGAGGACTAGCGGGGGGGAAACCAGATACGCAGTATTTT. Its translation: CASSPTTGGLAGGKPDTQYF.

The rearrangement uses TRBV12-3 or TRBV12-4 and TRBJ1-2, with D perhaps TRBD1 (6 bases). The CDR3 covers 13 residues. Trimming stripped 3 bases from V and 4 bases from J, with 9 bases between. This CDR3 reads CASSLGGAYGYTF. The CDR3 bases are TGTGCCAGCAGTTTGGGGGGCGCCTATGGCTACACCTTC.

This rearrangement joins TRBV10-3 to TRBJ2-7, with D hard to call. V gave up 9 bases and J gave up 2 bases, with 14 bases separating them. Germline CDR1 ENHRY, CDR2 SYGVKD. The CDR3 has 13 residues. The CDR3, as DNA: TGTGCCATTTTAGCCGACGGAGCCTACGAGCAGTACTTC. Protein: CAILADGAYEQYF.

The gene calls are TRBV27 and TRBJ2-3; 7 bases line up with TRBD2. This CDR3 region has 13 residues. Losses at the gene ends were 7 bases for V and 5 bases for J; bases not matched to a gene: 6. CDR1 and CDR2 from the germline V gene are MNHEY and SMNVEV (reference sequence). The CDR3 sequence: CASKLAPLDTQYF. The CDR3 nucleotides are TGTGCCAGCAAACTAGCGCCATTAGATACGCAGTATTTT.

The chain employs TRBV3-1 (or the pseudogene TRBV3-2) and TRBJ1-5; D is unresolved. Germline CDR1 reads LGHDT; CDR2 reads YNNKEL (reference sequence). V gave up 1 base and J gave up 6 bases, with 10 bases separating them. The CDR3 is 14 residues long. The CDR3 protein is CASSQGPGFQPQHF. Here the CDR3 DNA reads TGTGCCAGCAGCCAAGGTCCGGGGTTTCAGCCCCAGCATTTT.

This clone was found a few times. The rearrangement joins TRBV7-9 to TRBJ1-2; D not resolved. Germline CDR1 SEHNR, CDR2 FQNEAQ (reference sequence). The CDR3 loop spans 11 amino acids. V lost 3 bases to trimming and J lost 6 bases, with 5 bases between them. The CDR3 region has the DNA TGTGCCAGCAGCTTTCGGGATGGCTACACCTTC. Translated, it gives CASSFRDGYTF. Using reference TRBV7-9 and TRBJ1-2 for the parts outside the CDR3, the full variable domain is DTGVSQNPRHKITKRGQNVTFRCDPISEHNRLYWYRQTLGQGPEFLTYFQNEAQLEKSRLLSDRFSAERPKGSFSTLEIQRTEQGDSAMYLCASSFRDGYTFGSGTRLTVV.